A single sample gave rise to the 11 T cell receptor beta chains below, sequenced in a study of blood T cells in healthy people across ages. A second PCR of 7 to 11 cycles used a sample-barcoded 5' primer and a J-beta primer mix. TCRdb redid the calling of the 5' RACE reads with MiXCR, one entry per CDR3 protein. Here the sample spans over 950,000 distinct CDR3 sequences, just over 50% being singletons. The sample consisted of blood. These receptors originate from a woman in her fifties or sixties in good health.

The CDR3 loop is CSVRDNTGELFF. The CDR3 DNA follows: TGCAGCGTACGGGACAACACCGGGGAGCTGTTTTTT. V gene TRBV29-1 combines with J gene TRBJ2-2, with D perhaps assigned TRBD1 or TRBD2 (5 bases each). Per germline, CDR1 SQVTM and CDR2 ANQGSEA. CDR3 length equals 12 residues. Trimming pared 6 bases from V and 2 bases from J, leaving 7 bases between.

This clonotype has a handful of counts. The chain joins TRBV20-1 to TRBJ2-3; 9 nucleotides line up with TRBD1. V trimming: 6 bases; J trimming: 4 bases; junction bases outside the gene matches: 5. This CDR3 is 13 amino acids long. Germline CDR1 and CDR2: DFQATT and SNEGSKA (reference sequence). CDR3 sequence: CSAGQGRADTQYF. CDR3 sequence (DNA): TGCAGTGCCGGACAGGGGAGGGCAGATACGCAGTATTTT.

Here the CDR3 reads CASSLDGQGNFSPLHF. CDR3 nucleotides: TGTGCCAGCAGCTTAGATGGACAGGGGAATTTTTCACCCCTCCACTTT. The chain couples TRBV7-6 to TRBJ1-6; 9 nucleotides match TRBD1. This CDR3 contains 16 residues. Germline V lookup: CDR1 SGHVS, CDR2 FNYEAQ. J lost 9 bases, V lost 1 base, and 7 bases had no gene match.

The chain recombines TRBV6-6 with TRBJ2-7; a weak D match, TRBD2 (7 bases). The CDR3 runs to 16 residues. V was shortened by 2 bases and J by 2 bases, with 16 bases between the two germline ends. Germline CDR1 is MNHNY and CDR2 is SVGAGI (reference sequence). This CDR3 reads CASSYGGGGKTYEQYF. The CDR3 DNA sequence: TGTGCCAGCAGTTACGGGGGGGGCGGAAAAACCTACGAGCAGTACTTC.

The chain carries TRBV6-1 and TRBJ2-3; D uncertain. In germline, CDR1 is MNHNS, CDR2 SASEGT. Between the trimmed V and J ends, which lost 2 bases and 14 bases, there was a span of 14 bases. This CDR3 has 12 residues. CDR3 sequence: CASSELGPRWYF. The CDR3 bases are TGTGCCAGCAGTGAACTAGGGCCGAGATGGTATTTT.

The chain links TRBV28 to TRBJ2-7; D gene ambiguous. This CDR3 region has 12 residues. Germline V gene sequence: CDR1 MDHEN, CDR2 SYDVKM. Trimming left V 8 bases short and J 0 bases short, with 8 bases between. The CDR3 DNA is TGTGCCAGCGAAGACTCCTCCTACGAGCAGTACTTC. As protein: CASEDSSYEQYF.

The gene calls are TRBV2 and TRBJ2-5; 7 positions agree with TRBD2. The CDR3 extends over 14 amino acids. V was clipped by 6 bases and J by 11 bases; unmatched bases: 15. The germline gives CDR1 SNHLY, CDR2 FYNNEI. The CDR3 protein is CASRVAGGHGIQYF. In nucleotides, the CDR3 is TGTGCCAGCAGGGTAGCGGGCGGCCATGGGATTCAGTACTTC.

This chain joins TRBV7-2 and TRBJ2-7; no reliable D call. In germline, CDR1 is SGHTA, CDR2 FQGNSA. V dropped 4 bases and J dropped 5 bases, with 24 bases sitting between them. The CDR3 is 17 residues long. CDR3 coding DNA: TGTGCCAGCAGCTCGGGCATAATAGCCTCCGCACTCCACGAGCAGTACTTC. Protein sequence: CASSSGIIASALHEQYF.

This chain connects TRBV28 to TRBJ1-5; 7 bases fit TRBD1. The CDR3 length is 15 residues. Trimming took 6 bases from V and 2 from J; bases not matched to a gene: 7. Germline V gene sequence: CDR1 MDHEN, CDR2 SYDVKM. The CDR3 DNA reads as TGTGCCAGCAGCTCGACAGGGTCTGGCAATCAGCCCCAGCATTTT. Protein sequence: CASSSTGSGNQPQHF.

The chain uses TRBV9 and TRBJ2-4; D not resolved. The J call may be mistaken, given a closer DNA end match to TRBJ2-5. The CDR3 length is 12 residues. The V gene's germline CDR1 is SGDLS and CDR2 YYNGEE. The CDR3 nucleotides read TGTGCCAGCAGCGTAGGGTGGGGGACCCAGTACTTC. Protein product: CASSVGWGTQYF.

J is TRBJ2-4 and V is TRBV4-1; unclear D gene. The J call may be mistaken, given a closer DNA end match to TRBJ2-7. The CDR3 runs to 16 residues. Per the germline V gene, CDR1 is MGHRA and CDR2 is YSYEKL. The CDR3 is CASSQPYLGSSNEQYF. As DNA, the CDR3 is TGCGCCAGCAGCCAACCATACTTAGGGTCGTCGAACGAGCAGTACTTC.